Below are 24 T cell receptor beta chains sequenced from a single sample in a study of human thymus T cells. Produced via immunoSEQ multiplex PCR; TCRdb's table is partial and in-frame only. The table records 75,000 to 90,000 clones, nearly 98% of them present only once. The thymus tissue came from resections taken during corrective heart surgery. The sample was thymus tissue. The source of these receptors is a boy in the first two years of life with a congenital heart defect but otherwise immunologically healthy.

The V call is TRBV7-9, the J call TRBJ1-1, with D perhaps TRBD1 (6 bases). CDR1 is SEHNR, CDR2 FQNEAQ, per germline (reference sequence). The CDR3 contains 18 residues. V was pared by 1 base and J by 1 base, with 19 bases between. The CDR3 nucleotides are TGTGCCAGCAGCTTAGGGAGGGTAGGGGACACTCAGAACACTGAAGCTTTCTTT. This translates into CASSLGRVGDTQNTEAFF. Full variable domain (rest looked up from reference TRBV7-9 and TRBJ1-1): DTGVSQNPRHKITKRGQNVTFRCDPISEHNRLYWYRQTLGQGPEFLTYFQNEAQLEKSRLLSDRFSAERPKGSFSTLEIQRTEQGDSAMYLCASSLGRVGDTQNTEAFFGQGTRLTVV.

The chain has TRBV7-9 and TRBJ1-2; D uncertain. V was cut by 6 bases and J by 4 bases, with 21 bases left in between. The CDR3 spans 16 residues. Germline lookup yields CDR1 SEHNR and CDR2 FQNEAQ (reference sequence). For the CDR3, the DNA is TGTGCCAGCAGTAACAGCGGGAGCGGCCCTTCCTATGGCTACACCTTC. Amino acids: CASSNSGSGPSYGYTF.

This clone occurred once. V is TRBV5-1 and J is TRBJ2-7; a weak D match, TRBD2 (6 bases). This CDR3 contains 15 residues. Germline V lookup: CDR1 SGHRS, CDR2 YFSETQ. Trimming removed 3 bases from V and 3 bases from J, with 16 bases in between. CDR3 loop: CASSSNLAAGYEQYF. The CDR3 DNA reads TGCGCCAGCAGCTCAAATTTAGCGGCTGGCTACGAGCAGTACTTC.

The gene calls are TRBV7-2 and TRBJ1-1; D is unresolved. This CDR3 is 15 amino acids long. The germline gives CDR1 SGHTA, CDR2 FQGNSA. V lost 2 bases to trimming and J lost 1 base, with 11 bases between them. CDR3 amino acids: CASSLRGPGNTEAFF. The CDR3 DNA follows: TGTGCCAGCAGCTTAAGAGGGCCGGGGAACACTGAAGCTTTCTTT.

The CDR3 DNA reads TGTGCCAGCAGCCCCCGACTAGCGGGGGGGCGAACAGATACGCAGTATTTT. Its protein is CASSPRLAGGRTDTQYF. The chain combines TRBV7-2 with TRBJ2-3, with 14 bases identical to TRBD2. The CDR3 sequence is 17 residues long. CDR1 SGHTA and CDR2 FQGNSA come from the germline V gene. Trimming removed 5 bases from V and 3 bases from J; junction bases left unmatched: 7.

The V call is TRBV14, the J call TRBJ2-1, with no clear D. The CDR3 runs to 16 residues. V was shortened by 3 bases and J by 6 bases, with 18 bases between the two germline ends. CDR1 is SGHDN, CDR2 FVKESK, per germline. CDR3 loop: CASSHLGEGSPNEQFF. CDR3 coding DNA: TGTGCCAGCAGCCACCTAGGCGAAGGTTCCCCCAATGAGCAGTTCTTC.

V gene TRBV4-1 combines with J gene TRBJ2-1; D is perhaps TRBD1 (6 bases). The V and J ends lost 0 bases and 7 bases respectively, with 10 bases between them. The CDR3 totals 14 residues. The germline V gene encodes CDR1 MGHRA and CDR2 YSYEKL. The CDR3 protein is CASSQDPQGNEQFF. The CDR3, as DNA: TGCGCCAGCAGCCAAGACCCACAGGGAAATGAGCAGTTCTTC.

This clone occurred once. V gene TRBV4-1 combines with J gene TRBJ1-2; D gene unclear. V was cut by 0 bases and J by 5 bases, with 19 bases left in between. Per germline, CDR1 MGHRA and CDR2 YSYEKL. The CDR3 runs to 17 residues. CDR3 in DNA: TGCGCCAGCAGCCAAGAAAATATGCAGGCTTTCGGATATGGCTACACCTTC. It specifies CASSQENMQAFGYGYTF.

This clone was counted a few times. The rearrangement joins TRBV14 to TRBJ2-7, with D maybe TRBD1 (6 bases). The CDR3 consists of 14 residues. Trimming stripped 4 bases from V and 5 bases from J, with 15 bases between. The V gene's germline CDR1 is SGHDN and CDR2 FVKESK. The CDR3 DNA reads TGTGCCAGCAGCCCGTTGGCAGGGGACAACGAGCAGTACTTC. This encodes CASSPLAGDNEQYF. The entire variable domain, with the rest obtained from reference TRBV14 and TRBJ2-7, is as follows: EAGVTQFPSHSVIEKGQTVTLRCDPISGHDNLYWYRRVMGKEIKFLLHFVKESKQDESGMPNNRFLAERTGGTYSTLKVQPAELEDSGVYFCASSPLAGDNEQYFGPGTRLTVT.

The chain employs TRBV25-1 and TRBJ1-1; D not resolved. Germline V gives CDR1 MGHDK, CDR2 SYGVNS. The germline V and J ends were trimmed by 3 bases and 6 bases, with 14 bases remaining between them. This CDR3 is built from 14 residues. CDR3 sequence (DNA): TGTGCCAGCAGTGACCTCGCAGGAGGCCCTGAAGCTTTCTTT. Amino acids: CASSDLAGGPEAFF.

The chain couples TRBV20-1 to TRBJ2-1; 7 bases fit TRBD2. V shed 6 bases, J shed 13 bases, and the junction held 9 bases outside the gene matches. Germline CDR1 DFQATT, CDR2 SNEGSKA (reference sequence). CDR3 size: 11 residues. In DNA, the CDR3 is TGCAGTGCCAATCGCGGGAGCCCCCAGTTCTTC. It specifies CSANRGSPQFF.

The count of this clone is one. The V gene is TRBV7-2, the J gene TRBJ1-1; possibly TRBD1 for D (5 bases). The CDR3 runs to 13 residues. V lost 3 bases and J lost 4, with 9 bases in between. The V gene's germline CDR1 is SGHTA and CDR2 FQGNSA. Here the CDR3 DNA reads TGTGCCAGCAGCTTTGGGGGTGGCACTGAAGCTTTCTTT. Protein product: CASSFGGGTEAFF.

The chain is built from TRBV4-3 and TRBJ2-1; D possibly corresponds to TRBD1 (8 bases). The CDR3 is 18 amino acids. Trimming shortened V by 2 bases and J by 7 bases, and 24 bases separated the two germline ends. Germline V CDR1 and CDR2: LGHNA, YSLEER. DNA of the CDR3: TGCGCCAGCAGCCAATCTCTAGACAGGGGAGGGTATAGGAATGAGCAGTTCTTC. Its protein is CASSQSLDRGGYRNEQFF.

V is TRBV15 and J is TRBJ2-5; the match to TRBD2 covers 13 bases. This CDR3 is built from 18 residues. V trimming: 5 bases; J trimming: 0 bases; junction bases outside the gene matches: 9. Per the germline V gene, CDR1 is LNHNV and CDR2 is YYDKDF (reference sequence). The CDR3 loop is CATSSPMGLAGYQETQYF. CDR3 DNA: TGTGCCACCAGCTCTCCTATGGGACTAGCGGGGTACCAAGAGACCCAGTACTTC.

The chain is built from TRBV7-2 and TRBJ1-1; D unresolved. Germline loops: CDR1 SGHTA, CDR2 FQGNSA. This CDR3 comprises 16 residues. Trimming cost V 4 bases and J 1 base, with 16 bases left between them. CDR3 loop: CASSSPRPGENTEAFF. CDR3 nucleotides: TGTGCCAGCAGCTCCCCTAGACCCGGGGAGAACACTGAAGCTTTCTTT.

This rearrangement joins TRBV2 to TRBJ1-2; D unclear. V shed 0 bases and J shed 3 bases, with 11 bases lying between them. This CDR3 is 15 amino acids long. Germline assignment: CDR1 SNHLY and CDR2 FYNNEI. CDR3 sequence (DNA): TGTGCCAGCAGTGAAGCGGAGGGCAACGACTATGGCTACACCTTC. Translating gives CASSEAEGNDYGYTF.

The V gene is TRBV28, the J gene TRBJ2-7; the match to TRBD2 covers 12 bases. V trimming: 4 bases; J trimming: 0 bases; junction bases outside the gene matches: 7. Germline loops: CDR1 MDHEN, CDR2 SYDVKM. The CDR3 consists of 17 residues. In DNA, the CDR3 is TGTGCCAGCAGTTCCTTCAAACTAGCGGGGGGCTCCTACGAGCAGTACTTC. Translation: CASSSFKLAGGSYEQYF.

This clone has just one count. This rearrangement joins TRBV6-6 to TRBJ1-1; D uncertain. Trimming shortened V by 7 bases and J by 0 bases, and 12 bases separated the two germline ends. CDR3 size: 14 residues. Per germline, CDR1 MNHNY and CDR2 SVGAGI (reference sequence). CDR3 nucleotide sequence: TGTGCCAGCAAGATAGCACAGATGAACACTGAAGCTTTCTTT. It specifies CASKIAQMNTEAFF.

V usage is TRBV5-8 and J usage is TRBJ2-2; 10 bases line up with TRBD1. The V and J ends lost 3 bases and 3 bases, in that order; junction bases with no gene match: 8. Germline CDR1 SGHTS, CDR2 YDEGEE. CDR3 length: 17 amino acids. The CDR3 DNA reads TGTGCCAGCAGCTACCCGGTCGGGACAGGGGACACCGGGGAGCTGTTTTTT. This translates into CASSYPVGTGDTGELFF. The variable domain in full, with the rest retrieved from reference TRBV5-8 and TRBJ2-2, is EAGVTQSPTHLIKTRGQQATLRCSPISGHTSVYWYQQALGLGLQFLLWYDEGEERNRGNFPPRFSGRQFPNYSSELNVNALELEDSALYLCASSYPVGTGDTGELFFGEGSRLTVL.

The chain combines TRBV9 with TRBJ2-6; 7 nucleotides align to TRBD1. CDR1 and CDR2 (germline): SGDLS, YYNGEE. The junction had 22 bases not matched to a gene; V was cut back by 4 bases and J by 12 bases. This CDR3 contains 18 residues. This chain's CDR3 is CASSSQYASTGQSCVLTF. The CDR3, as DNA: TGTGCCAGCAGCTCTCAATATGCCAGTACGGGACAGAGTTGCGTCCTGACTTTC.

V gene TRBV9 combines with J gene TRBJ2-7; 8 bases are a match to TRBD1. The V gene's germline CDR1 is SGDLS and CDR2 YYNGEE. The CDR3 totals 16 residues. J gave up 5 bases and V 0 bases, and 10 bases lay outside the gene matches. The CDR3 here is CASSVGPRQGRHEQYF. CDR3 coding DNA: TGTGCCAGCAGCGTAGGACCTCGACAGGGGAGACACGAGCAGTACTTC.

CDR3 loop: CASSMGLHGNYGYTF. The CDR3 nucleotides read TGTGCCAGCAGTATGGGACTCCATGGAAACTATGGCTACACCTTC. V is TRBV6-1 and J is TRBJ1-2, with TRBD1 as a possible D gene (5 bases). Trimming stripped 5 bases from V and 2 bases from J, with 15 bases between. The CDR3 loop spans 15 amino acids. Germline-derived CDR1 and CDR2 are MNHNS and SASEGT.

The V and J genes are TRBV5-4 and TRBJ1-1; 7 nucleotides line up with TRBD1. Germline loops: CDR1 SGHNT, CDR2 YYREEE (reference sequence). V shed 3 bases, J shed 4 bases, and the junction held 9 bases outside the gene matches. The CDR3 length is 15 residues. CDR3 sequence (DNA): TGTGCCAGCAGCTCGACAGGGACGGAGGGCACTGAAGCTTTCTTT. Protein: CASSSTGTEGTEAFF.

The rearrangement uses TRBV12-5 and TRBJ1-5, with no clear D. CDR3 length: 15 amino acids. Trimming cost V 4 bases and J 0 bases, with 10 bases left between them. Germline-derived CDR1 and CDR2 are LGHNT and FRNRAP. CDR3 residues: CASGSQETSNQPQHF. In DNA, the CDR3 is TGTGCTAGTGGTTCCCAGGAGACTAGCAATCAGCCCCAGCATTTT.